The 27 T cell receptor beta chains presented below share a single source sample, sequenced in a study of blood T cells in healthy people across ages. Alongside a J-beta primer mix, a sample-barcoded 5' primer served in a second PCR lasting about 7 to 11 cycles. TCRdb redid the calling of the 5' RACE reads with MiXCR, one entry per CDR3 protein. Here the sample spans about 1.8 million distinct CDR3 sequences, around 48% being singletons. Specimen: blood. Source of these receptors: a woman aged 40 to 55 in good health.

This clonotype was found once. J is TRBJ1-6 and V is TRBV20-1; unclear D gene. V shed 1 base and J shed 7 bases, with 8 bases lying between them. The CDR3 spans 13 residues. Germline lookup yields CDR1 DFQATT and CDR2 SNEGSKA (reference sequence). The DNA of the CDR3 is TGCAGTGCTAGAGGGACTGAGAATTCACCCCTCCACTTT. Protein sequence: CSARGTENSPLHF.

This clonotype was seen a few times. The CDR3 sequence is CASSKGGQPKETQYF. The DNA for the CDR3 is TGTGCCAGCAGCAAAGGGGGACAGCCTAAAGAGACCCAGTACTTC. The chain uses TRBV21-1 and TRBJ2-5; TRBD1 reflects the table's D call only, with no check against the DNA. TRBV21-1 is designated a pseudogene. The CDR3 runs to 15 residues.

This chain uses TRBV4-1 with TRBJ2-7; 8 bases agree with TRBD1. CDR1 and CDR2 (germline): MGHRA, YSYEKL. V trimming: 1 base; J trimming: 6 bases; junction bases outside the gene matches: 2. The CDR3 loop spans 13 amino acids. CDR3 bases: TGCGCCAGCAGCCAAGGGACAGGGCTCGAGCAGTACTTC. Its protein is CASSQGTGLEQYF.

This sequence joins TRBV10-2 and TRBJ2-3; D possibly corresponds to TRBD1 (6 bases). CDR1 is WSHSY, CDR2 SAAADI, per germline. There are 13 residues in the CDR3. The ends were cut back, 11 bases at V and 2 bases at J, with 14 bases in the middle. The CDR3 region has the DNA TGCGCCGGAGGACAGAGTAACACAGATACGCAGTATTTT. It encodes CAGGQSNTDTQYF.

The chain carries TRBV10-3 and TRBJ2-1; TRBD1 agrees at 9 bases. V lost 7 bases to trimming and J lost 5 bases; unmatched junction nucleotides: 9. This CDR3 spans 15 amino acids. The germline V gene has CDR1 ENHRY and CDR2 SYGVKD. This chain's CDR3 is CAIKRGTGSNNEQFF. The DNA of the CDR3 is TGTGCCATCAAGAGGGGGACAGGGTCGAACAATGAGCAGTTCTTC.

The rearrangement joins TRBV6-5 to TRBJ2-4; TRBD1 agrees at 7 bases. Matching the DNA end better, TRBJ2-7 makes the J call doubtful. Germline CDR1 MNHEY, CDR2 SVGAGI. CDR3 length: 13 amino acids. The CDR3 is CASRTGPPYEQYF. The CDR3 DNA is TGTGCCAGCAGGACAGGGCCCCCCTACGAGCAGTACTTC.

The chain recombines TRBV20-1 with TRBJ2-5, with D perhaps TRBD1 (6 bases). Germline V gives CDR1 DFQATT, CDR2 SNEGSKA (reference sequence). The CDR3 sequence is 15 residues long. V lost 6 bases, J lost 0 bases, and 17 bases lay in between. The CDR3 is CSAPRLTGNQETQYF. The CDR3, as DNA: TGCAGTGCCCCAAGGCTTACAGGGAACCAAGAGACCCAGTACTTC.

CDR3 sequence: CASSASGTSPGEQYF. The CDR3 DNA follows: TGTGCCAGCAGCGCCTCCGGGACTAGCCCCGGTGAGCAGTACTTC. The chain is built from TRBV9 and TRBJ2-4; the match to TRBD2 covers 9 bases. The CDR3 totals 15 residues. CDR1 is SGDLS and CDR2 is YYNGEE in the germline V gene. V shed 3 bases and J 13 bases; nucleotides not matched to a gene: 14.

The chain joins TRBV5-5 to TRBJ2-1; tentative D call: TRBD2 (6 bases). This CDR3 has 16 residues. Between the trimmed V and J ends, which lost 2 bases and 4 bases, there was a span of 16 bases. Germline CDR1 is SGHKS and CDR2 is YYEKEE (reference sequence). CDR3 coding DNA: TGTGCCAGCAGCTTTGGTCTTTCGGAGGGATACAATGAGCAGTTCTTC. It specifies CASSFGLSEGYNEQFF.

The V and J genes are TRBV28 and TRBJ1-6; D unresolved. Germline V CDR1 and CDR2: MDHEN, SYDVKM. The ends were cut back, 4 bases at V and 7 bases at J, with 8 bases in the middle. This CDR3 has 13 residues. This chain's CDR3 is CASSSVGNSPLHF. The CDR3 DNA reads TGTGCCAGCAGTTCGGTGGGGAATTCACCCCTCCACTTT.

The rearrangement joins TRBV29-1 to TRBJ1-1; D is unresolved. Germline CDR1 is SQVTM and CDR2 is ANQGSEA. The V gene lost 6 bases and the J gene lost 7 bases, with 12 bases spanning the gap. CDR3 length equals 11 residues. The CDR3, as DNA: TGCAGCGTCGCGAACGGGATTGAAGCTTTCTTT. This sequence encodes CSVANGIEAFF. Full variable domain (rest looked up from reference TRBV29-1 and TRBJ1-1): SAVISQKPSRDICQRGTSLTIQCQVDSQVTMMFWYRQQPGQSLTLIATANQGSEATYESGFVIDKFPISRPNLTFSTLTVSNMSPEDSSIYLCSVANGIEAFFGQGTRLTVV.

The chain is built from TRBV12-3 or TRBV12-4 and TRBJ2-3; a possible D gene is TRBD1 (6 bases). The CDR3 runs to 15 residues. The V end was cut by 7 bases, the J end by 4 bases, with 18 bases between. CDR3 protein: CASITLKGGADTQYF. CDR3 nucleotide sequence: TGTGCCAGCATCACCCTAAAAGGGGGAGCAGATACGCAGTATTTT.

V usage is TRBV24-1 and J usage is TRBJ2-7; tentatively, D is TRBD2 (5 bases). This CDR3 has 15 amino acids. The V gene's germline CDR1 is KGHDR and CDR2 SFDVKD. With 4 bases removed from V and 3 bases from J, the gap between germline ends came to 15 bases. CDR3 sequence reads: CATSDSKEAYYEQYF. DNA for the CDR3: TGTGCCACCAGTGACAGCAAGGAGGCCTACTACGAGCAGTACTTC.

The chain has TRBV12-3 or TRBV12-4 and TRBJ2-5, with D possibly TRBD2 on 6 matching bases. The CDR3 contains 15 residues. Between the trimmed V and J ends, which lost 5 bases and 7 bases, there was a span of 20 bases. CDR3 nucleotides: TGTGCCAGCAGTGGAACCCCGGGGGTTGGTGGGACCCAGTACTTC. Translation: CASSGTPGVGGTQYF.

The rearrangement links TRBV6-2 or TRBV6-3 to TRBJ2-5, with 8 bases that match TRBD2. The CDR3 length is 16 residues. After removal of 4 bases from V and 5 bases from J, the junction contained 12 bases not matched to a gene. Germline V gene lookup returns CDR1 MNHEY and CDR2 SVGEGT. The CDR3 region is CASSSTGTRFRETQYF. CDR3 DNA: TGTGCCAGCAGTTCCACCGGGACTAGATTCCGGGAGACCCAGTACTTC.

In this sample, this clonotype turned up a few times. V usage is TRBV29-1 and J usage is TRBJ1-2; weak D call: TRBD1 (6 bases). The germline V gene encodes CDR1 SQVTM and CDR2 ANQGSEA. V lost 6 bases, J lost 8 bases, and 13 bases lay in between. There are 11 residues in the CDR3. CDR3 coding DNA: TGCAGCGTGCCGGCAGGGGCCGGCTACACCTTC. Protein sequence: CSVPAGAGYTF.

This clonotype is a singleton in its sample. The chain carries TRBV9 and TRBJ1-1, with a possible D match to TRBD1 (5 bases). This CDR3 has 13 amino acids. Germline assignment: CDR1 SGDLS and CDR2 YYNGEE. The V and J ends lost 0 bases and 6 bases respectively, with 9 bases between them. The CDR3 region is CASSVAGGSEAFF. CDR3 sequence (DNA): TGTGCCAGCAGCGTAGCTGGGGGGTCTGAAGCTTTCTTT.

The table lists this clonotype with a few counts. The CDR3 protein is CASSAGPSGGPDTQYF. The CDR3, as DNA: TGTGCCAGCAGCGCTGGCCCTAGCGGGGGACCAGATACGCAGTATTTT. The chain employs TRBV13 and TRBJ2-3; TRBD2 matches at 10 bases. The V gene's germline CDR1 is PRHDT and CDR2 FYEKMQ (reference sequence). The CDR3 has 16 residues. Unmatched junction bases numbered 9, after V lost 5 bases and J lost 4 bases.

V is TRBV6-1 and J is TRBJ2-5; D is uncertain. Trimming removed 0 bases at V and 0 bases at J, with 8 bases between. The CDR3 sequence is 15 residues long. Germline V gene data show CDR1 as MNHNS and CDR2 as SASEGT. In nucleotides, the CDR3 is TGTGCCAGCAGTGAAGCTGCCGGGTACCAAGAGACCCAGTACTTC. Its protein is CASSEAAGYQETQYF.

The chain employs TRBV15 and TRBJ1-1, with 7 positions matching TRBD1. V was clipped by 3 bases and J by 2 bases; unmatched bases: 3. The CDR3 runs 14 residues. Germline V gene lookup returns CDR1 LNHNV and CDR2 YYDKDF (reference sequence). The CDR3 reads CATSSEGANTEAFF. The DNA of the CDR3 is TGTGCCACCAGCAGCGAGGGGGCTAACACTGAAGCTTTCTTT.

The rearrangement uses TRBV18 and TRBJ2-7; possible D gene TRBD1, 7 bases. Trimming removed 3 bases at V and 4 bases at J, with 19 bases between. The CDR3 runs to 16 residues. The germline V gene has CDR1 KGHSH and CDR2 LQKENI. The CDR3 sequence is CASSPSNRGGGYEQYF. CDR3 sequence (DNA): TGTGCCAGCTCACCCTCGAACAGGGGAGGTGGGTACGAGCAGTACTTC.

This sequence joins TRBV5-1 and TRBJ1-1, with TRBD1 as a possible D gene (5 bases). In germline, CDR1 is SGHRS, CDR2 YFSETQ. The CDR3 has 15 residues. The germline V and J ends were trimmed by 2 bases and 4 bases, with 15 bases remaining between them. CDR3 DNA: TGCGCCAGCAGCTTCCAGGGAGGAGCAGGCACTGAAGCTTTCTTT. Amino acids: CASSFQGGAGTEAFF.

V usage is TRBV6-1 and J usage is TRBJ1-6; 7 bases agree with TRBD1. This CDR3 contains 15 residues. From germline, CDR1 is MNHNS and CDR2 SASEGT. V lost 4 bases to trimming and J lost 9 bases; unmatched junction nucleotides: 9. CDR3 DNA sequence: TGTGCCAGCAGTGCGAGCGTTCGACAGGGTTCACCCCTCCACTTT. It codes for CASSASVRQGSPLHF.

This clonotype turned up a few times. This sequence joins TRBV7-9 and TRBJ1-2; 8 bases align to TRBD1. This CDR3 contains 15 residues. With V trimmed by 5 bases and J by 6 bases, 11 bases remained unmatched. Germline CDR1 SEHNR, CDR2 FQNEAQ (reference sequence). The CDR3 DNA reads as TGTGCCAGCAGCGGTACAGGGGGAGAAACGGATGGCTACACCTTC. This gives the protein CASSGTGGETDGYTF.

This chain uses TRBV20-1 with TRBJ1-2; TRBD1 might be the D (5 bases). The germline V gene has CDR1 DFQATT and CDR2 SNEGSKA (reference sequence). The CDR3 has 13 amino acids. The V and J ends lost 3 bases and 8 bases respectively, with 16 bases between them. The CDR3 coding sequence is TGCAGTGCTAGGGGGCCAGCCTATGGGGGCTACACCTTC. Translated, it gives CSARGPAYGGYTF.

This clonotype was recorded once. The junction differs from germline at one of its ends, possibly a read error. For the CDR3, the DNA is TGCAATGCTAGAGCGGTGGCAATCAGCTCCTACGAGCAGTACTTC. Amino acids: CNARAVAISSYEQYF. This sequence joins TRBV20-1 and TRBJ2-7; TRBD2 might be the D (5 bases). CDR1 is DFQATT and CDR2 is SNEGSKA in the germline V gene (reference sequence). This CDR3 region has 15 residues.

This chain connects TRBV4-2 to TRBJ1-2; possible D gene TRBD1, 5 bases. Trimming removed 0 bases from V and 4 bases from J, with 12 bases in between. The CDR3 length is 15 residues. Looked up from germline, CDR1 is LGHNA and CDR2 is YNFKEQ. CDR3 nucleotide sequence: TGTGCCAGCAGCCAAGATCGGGGCGCAGGCTATGGCTACACCTTC. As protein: CASSQDRGAGYGYTF.